This TCR beta chain was captured in a study of blood T cell repertoires in COVID-19. Study at large: The study drew acute and convalescent COVID-19 samples from the United States, Italy and Spain. The cDNA or gDNA used as material had been derived from T cells, B-cell-depleted T cells, or PBMCs.

Method: immunoSEQ multiplex PCR; TCRdb's copy keeps in-frame clones and lacks some. Seen here are over 90,000 clones, about 80% observed once, and the top ten hold 10% to 15%. This CDR3 has 18 residues. J lost 0 bases, V lost 0 bases, and 7 bases had no gene match. Germline-derived CDR1 and CDR2 are SGHNT and YYREEE (reference sequence). This receptor was obtained from a human donor in a cohort sampled during active or convalescent COVID-19. Sequenced material: peripheral blood. V usage is TRBV5-4 and J usage is TRBJ2-3, with 10 bases lining up with TRBD2. CDR3 sequence: CASSLGLAGDTSTDTQYF. DNA of the CDR3: TGTGCCAGCAGCTTGGGCCTAGCGGGGGATACTAGCACAGATACGCAGTATTTT.